A single sample gave rise to the 29 T cell receptor beta chains below, sequenced in a study of blood T cell repertoires in COVID-19 (dated by TCRdb to 2020 to 2022). Library preparation used the immunoSEQ multiplex PCR assay. TCRdb retrieved this table from immuneACCESS and kept in-frame rearrangements only. Not all clones are present; in checked studies, unresolved V genes account for under half, and no reason is known for the remainder. This sample holds 55,000 or so clones; roughly 90% were observed only once. The leading ten clones occupy under 8.5% of the sample. The sequencing input was peripheral blood. The receptors shown here come from a man in his 60s with active COVID-19.

This clone has just a few counts. V and J are TRBV3-1 (or the pseudogene TRBV3-2) and TRBJ2-1, with TRBD2 as a possible D gene (6 bases). The CDR3 length is 15 residues. CDR1 is LGHDT, CDR2 YNNKEL, per germline (reference sequence). V gave up 3 bases and J gave up 4 bases, with 13 bases separating them. CDR3 region: CASSQWTIGYNEQFF. The CDR3 DNA is TGTGCCAGCAGCCAGTGGACTATTGGGTACAATGAGCAGTTCTTC.

The gene calls are TRBV7-3 and TRBJ2-1, with TRBD2 matching over 9 bases. This CDR3 spans 16 amino acids. J lost 4 bases, V lost 6 bases, and 10 bases had no gene match. Per germline, CDR1 SGHTA and CDR2 FQGTGA. The CDR3 loop is CASSNIERGDYNEQFF. Written as DNA, the CDR3 is TGTGCCAGCAGTAACATTGAGCGGGGGGATTACAATGAGCAGTTCTTC.

V usage is TRBV7-2 and J usage is TRBJ2-7; 8 bases are shared with TRBD2. The CDR3 is made up of 16 amino acids. Looked up from germline, CDR1 is SGHTA and CDR2 is FQGNSA. Unmatched junction bases numbered 6, after V lost 1 base and J lost 1 base. In DNA, the CDR3 is TGTGCCAGCAGCTTAGGTCCTAGCGGGTCTTCCTACGAGCAGTACTTC. It yields the protein CASSLGPSGSSYEQYF.

The CDR3 sequence: CASSIGLEQYF. The DNA of the CDR3 is TGTGCCAGTAGTATAGGACTCGAGCAGTACTTC. The chain links TRBV19 to TRBJ2-7, with D uncertain. This CDR3 is built from 11 residues. Germline loops: CDR1 LNHDA, CDR2 SQIVND (reference sequence). Trimming removed 1 base at V and 6 bases at J, with 4 bases between. Variable domain in full (rest from reference TRBV19 and TRBJ2-7): DGGITQSPKYLFRKEGQNVTLSCEQNLNHDAMYWYRQDPGQGLRLIYYSQIVNDFQKGDIAEGYSVSREKKESFPLTVTSAQKNPTAFYLCASSIGLEQYFGPGTRLTVT.

V is TRBV10-1 and J is TRBJ2-1; D perhaps matches TRBD2 (6 bases). The CDR3 loop spans 15 amino acids. The germline V gene encodes CDR1 WNHNN and CDR2 SYGVQD (reference sequence). Trimming shortened V by 6 bases and J by 2 bases, and 14 bases separated the two germline ends. The CDR3 region has the DNA TGCGCCAGCAGCCTTGGCGGGACCACCTACAATGAGCAGTTCTTC. Amino acids: CASSLGGTTYNEQFF.

The chain is built from TRBV10-3 and TRBJ1-1; D remains ambiguous. Trimming stripped 0 bases from V and 13 bases from J, with 15 bases between. This CDR3 is 13 amino acids long. Germline CDR1 and CDR2: ENHRY and SYGVKD. The CDR3 coding sequence is TGTGCCATCAGTGAGTCGAGCGGTGTACTTCTTTTCTTT. Amino acid sequence: CAISESSGVLLFF.

The chain couples TRBV2 to TRBJ2-1; 9 bases are a match to TRBD2. Per germline, CDR1 SNHLY and CDR2 FYNNEI. This CDR3 has 16 residues. Losses at the gene ends were 1 base for V and 4 bases for J; bases not matched to a gene: 5. In DNA form, the CDR3 reads TGTGCCAGCAGTGAAGGCGTGGCGGGGGGGTACAATGAGCAGTTCTTC. Its translation is CASSEGVAGGYNEQFF.

This chain uses TRBV6-4 with TRBJ2-1; 14 bases map to TRBD2. The CDR3 length is 16 residues. Per the germline V gene, CDR1 is MRHNA and CDR2 is SNTAGT. Germline trimming cut 2 bases from V and 7 bases from J; bases unmatched to any gene: 4. The CDR3 nucleotides read TGTGCCAGCAGTGACCAGACTAGCGGGAGGGCTAATGAGCAGTTCTTC. It specifies CASSDQTSGRANEQFF.

The chain uses TRBV3-1 (or the pseudogene TRBV3-2) and TRBJ2-7; 10 bases align to TRBD2. The CDR3 spans 14 residues. The V segment lost 4 bases and the J segment 1 base; nucleotides outside the gene matches: 1. Germline-derived CDR1 and CDR2 are LGHDT and YNNKEL (reference sequence). The CDR3 sequence is CASSLSGRSYEQYF. The CDR3 region has the DNA TGTGCCAGCAGCCTTAGCGGGAGGTCCTACGAGCAGTACTTC.

This clone has a handful of counts. The chain combines TRBV6-2 or TRBV6-3 with TRBJ2-1, with D perhaps TRBD1 (5 bases). Germline CDR1 MNHEY, CDR2 SVGEGT. V was clipped by 4 bases and J by 6 bases, with 31 bases between them. CDR3 length equals 20 residues. CDR3 loop: CASSSFSVLGRDTGANEQFF. CDR3 sequence (DNA): TGTGCCAGCAGTTCTTTCTCGGTTCTAGGCCGTGATACAGGAGCCAATGAGCAGTTCTTC.

The chain couples TRBV3-1 (or the pseudogene TRBV3-2) to TRBJ2-5; D might be TRBD1 (6 bases). The germline V gene encodes CDR1 LGHDT and CDR2 YNNKEL (reference sequence). Trimming cost V 6 bases and J 0 bases, with 11 bases left between them. The CDR3 extends over 14 amino acids. CDR3 residues: CASSRRGNQETQYF. As DNA, the CDR3 is TGTGCCAGCAGTCGCAGGGGAAACCAAGAGACCCAGTACTTC.

V gene TRBV30 combines with J gene TRBJ1-3, with TRBD1 matching 7 bases. This CDR3 has 12 residues. Germline-derived CDR1 and CDR2 are GTSNPN and SVGIG (reference sequence). Trimming at V came to 7 bases and at J to 4 bases, leaving 4 bases not matched to a gene. CDR3 in amino acids: CASTGAGNTIYF. The DNA for the CDR3 is TGTGCCTCAACAGGGGCAGGAAACACCATATATTTT.

J is TRBJ2-1 and V is TRBV6-6; TRBD2 agrees at 9 bases. Germline CDR1 reads MNHNY; CDR2 reads SVGAGI (reference sequence). The CDR3 sequence is 16 residues long. Trimming took 4 bases from V and 7 from J; bases not matched to a gene: 11. The CDR3 reads CASSSIAGDAFNEQFF. The CDR3 coding sequence is TGTGCCAGCAGTTCTATAGCGGGAGATGCTTTTAATGAGCAGTTCTTC.

V and J are TRBV15 and TRBJ2-3, with 8 bases fitting TRBD2. The CDR3 covers 18 residues. Germline values: CDR1 LNHNV, CDR2 YYDKDF (reference sequence). Trimming removed 0 bases from V and 0 bases from J; junction bases left unmatched: 8. The CDR3 nucleotides read TGTGCCACCAGCAGAGAAAGACCCGGGGGGGGTAGCACAGATACGCAGTATTTT. It is translated as CATSRERPGGGSTDTQYF.

The chain is built from TRBV29-1 and TRBJ2-7; 12 positions match TRBD2. Germline assignment: CDR1 SQVTM and CDR2 ANQGSEA. With 7 bases clipped from V and 9 bases from J, the junction kept 16 bases outside the gene matches. This CDR3 comprises 15 residues. The CDR3 sequence: CSATSGTSGHEGQYF. The DNA of the CDR3 is TGCAGCGCGACTTCCGGGACTAGCGGGCATGAAGGGCAGTACTTC.

The CDR3 DNA is TGTGCCAGCAGCCGCCGGACTAGCGGGGGCCACGAGCAGTACTTC. Translation gives CASSRRTSGGHEQYF. The chain is built from TRBV11-2 and TRBJ2-7; TRBD2 matches 13 bases. The CDR3 consists of 15 residues. Per germline, CDR1 SGHAT and CDR2 FQNNGV. V lost 5 bases to trimming and J lost 5 bases; unmatched junction nucleotides: 6.

The count of this clone is one. The rearrangement joins TRBV7-3 to TRBJ2-1, with D possibly matching TRBD2 (5 bases). Germline-derived CDR1 and CDR2 are SGHTA and FQGTGA. With 5 bases removed from V and 4 bases from J, the gap between germline ends came to 12 bases. This CDR3 has 14 residues. CDR3 sequence reads: CASSPSRGYNEQFF. Here the CDR3 DNA reads TGTGCCAGCAGCCCCAGCCGGGGTTACAATGAGCAGTTCTTC.

The J gene is TRBJ2-7, the V gene TRBV29-1; tentatively, D is TRBD2 (6 bases). Germline CDR1 is SQVTM and CDR2 is ANQGSEA. The CDR3 is made up of 13 amino acids. With 6 bases removed from V and 7 bases from J, the gap between germline ends came to 19 bases. CDR3 nucleotides: TGCAGCGTCGTCTTCCTACTCGGGGGAGAGCAGTACTTC. This translates into CSVVFLLGGEQYF.

The J gene is TRBJ2-1, the V gene TRBV18; 7 nucleotides match TRBD1. The CDR3 consists of 16 residues. Germline V gives CDR1 KGHSH, CDR2 LQKENI. Trimming removed 4 bases from V and 0 bases from J; junction bases left unmatched: 6. The CDR3: CASSRRTGLSYNEQFF. The CDR3 nucleotides are TGTGCCAGCTCACGGAGGACAGGACTCTCCTACAATGAGCAGTTCTTC. Complete variable domain (other parts from reference TRBV18 and TRBJ2-1): NAGVMQNPRHLVRRRGQEARLRCSPMKGHSHVYWYRQLPEEGLKFMVYLQKENIIDESGMPKERFSAEFPKEGPSILRIQQVVRGDSAAYFCASSRRTGLSYNEQFFGPGTRLTVL.

The chain uses TRBV6-5 and TRBJ2-1; maybe TRBD1 (7 bases). The CDR3 sequence is 15 residues long. Germline CDR1 reads MNHEY; CDR2 reads SVGAGI. With 5 bases removed from V and 7 bases from J, the gap between germline ends came to 18 bases. CDR3 in DNA: TGTGCCAGCAGTACGACAGGGAGAGGGAGGAATGAGCAGTTCTTC. Its protein product is CASSTTGRGRNEQFF.

J is TRBJ2-3 and V is TRBV9; TRBD2 aligns across 8 bases. The CDR3 is 16 amino acids. Germline V gene lookup returns CDR1 SGDLS and CDR2 YYNGEE. The V gene end was trimmed by 0 bases and the J gene end by 3 bases; junction bases not matched to a gene: 6. CDR3 region: CASSVVSGSGTDTQYF. Written as DNA, the CDR3 is TGTGCCAGCAGCGTAGTCAGCGGGAGTGGGACAGATACGCAGTATTTT.

The rearrangement uses TRBV5-6 and TRBJ2-7, with TRBD2 identical over 9 bases. The CDR3 extends over 16 amino acids. Germline-derived CDR1 and CDR2 are SGHDT and YYEEEE. The trim removed 4 bases at V and 0 bases at J, leaving 8 bases unmatched. In DNA, the CDR3 is TGTGCCAGCAGCGTCGGACTAGCGATCATCTCCTACGAGCAGTACTTC. This codes for CASSVGLAIISYEQYF.

For the CDR3, the DNA is TGTGCCAGCAGTGACAGGGGTGGCACTCAGCCCCAGCATTTT. Protein sequence: CASSDRGGTQPQHF. The gene calls are TRBV6-2 or TRBV6-3 and TRBJ1-5; 8 bases are shared with TRBD1. The germline V gene has CDR1 MNHEY and CDR2 SVGEGT. The length of the CDR3 is 14 residues. V gave up 5 bases and J gave up 6 bases; unmatched junction bases: 6.

The J gene is TRBJ2-7, the V gene TRBV13; no clear D gene. The germline V gene has CDR1 PRHDT and CDR2 FYEKMQ (reference sequence). V lost 4 bases and J 1 base, leaving 11 bases between the germline ends. The CDR3 is 14 amino acids. DNA for the CDR3: TGTGCCAGCAGCTCAATAGCCGTGTCCTACGAGCAGTACTTC. It translates to CASSSIAVSYEQYF.

The rearrangement uses TRBV18 and TRBJ2-1; D is perhaps TRBD2 (6 bases). The V gene's germline CDR1 is KGHSH and CDR2 LQKENI. This CDR3 contains 14 residues. The V end was cut by 0 bases, the J end by 8 bases, with 11 bases between. CDR3 DNA sequence: TGTGCCAGCTCACCACCGTCGGGAGAGGATGAGCAGTTCTTC. Protein: CASSPPSGEDEQFF.

The chain uses TRBV29-1 and TRBJ2-7, with 7 bases that match TRBD1. There are 13 residues in the CDR3. Losses at the gene ends were 6 bases for V and 0 bases for J; bases not matched to a gene: 5. Germline assignment: CDR1 SQVTM and CDR2 ANQGSEA. The CDR3 DNA reads TGCAGCGTCCGGGACAGATCCTCCTACGAGCAGTACTTC. Its protein product is CSVRDRSSYEQYF.

This chain connects TRBV27 to TRBJ2-1; the match to TRBD1 covers 8 bases. Germline values: CDR1 MNHEY, CDR2 SMNVEV (reference sequence). Trimming removed 6 bases from V and 1 base from J; junction bases left unmatched: 14. This CDR3 has 18 amino acids. DNA for the CDR3: TGTGCCAGCAGGTACTCCCTATACAGGGGGACGTCCTACAATGAGCAGTTCTTC. Translated, it gives CASRYSLYRGTSYNEQFF.

The genes are TRBV27 and TRBJ1-6; 9 nucleotides agree with TRBD1. Germline CDR1 reads MNHEY; CDR2 reads SMNVEV (reference sequence). The CDR3 contains 13 residues. The V segment lost 4 bases and the J segment 9 bases; nucleotides outside the gene matches: 1. The CDR3 nucleotides are TGTGCCAGCAGTTGGGACAGGGTTTCACCCCTCCACTTT. It is translated as CASSWDRVSPLHF.

CDR3 region: CASSLVQGGNQPQHF. CDR3 DNA sequence: TGTGCCAGCAGCTTAGTGCAGGGCGGCAATCAGCCCCAGCATTTT. This chain links TRBV7-8 with TRBJ1-5; D possibly corresponds to TRBD1 (5 bases). Germline CDR1 is SGHVS and CDR2 is FQNEAQ. This CDR3 is built from 15 residues. Trimming took 1 base from V and 2 from J, leaving 9 bases between them.